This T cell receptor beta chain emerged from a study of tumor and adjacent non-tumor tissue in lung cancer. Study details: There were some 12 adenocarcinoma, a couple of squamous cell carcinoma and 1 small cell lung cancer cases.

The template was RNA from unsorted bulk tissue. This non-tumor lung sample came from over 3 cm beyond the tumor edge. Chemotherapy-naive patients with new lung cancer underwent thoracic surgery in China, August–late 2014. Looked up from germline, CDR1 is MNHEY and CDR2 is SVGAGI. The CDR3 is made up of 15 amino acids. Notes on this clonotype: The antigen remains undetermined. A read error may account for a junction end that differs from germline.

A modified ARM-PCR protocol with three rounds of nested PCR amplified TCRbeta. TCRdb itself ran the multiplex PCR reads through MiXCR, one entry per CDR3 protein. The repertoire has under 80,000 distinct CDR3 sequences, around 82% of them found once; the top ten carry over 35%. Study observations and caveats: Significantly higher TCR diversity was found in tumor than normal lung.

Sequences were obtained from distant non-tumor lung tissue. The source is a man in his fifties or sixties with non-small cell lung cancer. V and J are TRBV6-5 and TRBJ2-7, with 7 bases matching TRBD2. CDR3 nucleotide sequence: TGCGCCAGCAGCTACACGAGGCGGGAGACGGCCGAGCAGTACTTC. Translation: CASSYTRRETAEQYF.